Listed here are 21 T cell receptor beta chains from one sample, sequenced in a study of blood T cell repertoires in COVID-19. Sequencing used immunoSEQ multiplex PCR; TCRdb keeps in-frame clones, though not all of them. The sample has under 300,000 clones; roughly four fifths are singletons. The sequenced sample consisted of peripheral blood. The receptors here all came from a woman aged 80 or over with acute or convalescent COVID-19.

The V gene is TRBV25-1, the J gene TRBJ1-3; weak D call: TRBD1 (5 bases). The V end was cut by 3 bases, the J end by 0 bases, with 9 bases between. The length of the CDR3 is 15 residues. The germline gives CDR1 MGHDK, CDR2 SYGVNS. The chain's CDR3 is CASSESRASGNTIYF. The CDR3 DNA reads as TGTGCCAGCAGTGAGTCCAGGGCCTCTGGAAACACCATATATTTT.

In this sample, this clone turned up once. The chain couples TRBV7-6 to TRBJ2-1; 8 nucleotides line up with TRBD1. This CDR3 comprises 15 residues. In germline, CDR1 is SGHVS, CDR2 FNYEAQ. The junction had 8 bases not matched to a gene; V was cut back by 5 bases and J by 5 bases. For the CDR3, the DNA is TGTGCCAGCAGCCCAGGACAGGGATTCGACAATGAGCAGTTCTTC. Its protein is CASSPGQGFDNEQFF.

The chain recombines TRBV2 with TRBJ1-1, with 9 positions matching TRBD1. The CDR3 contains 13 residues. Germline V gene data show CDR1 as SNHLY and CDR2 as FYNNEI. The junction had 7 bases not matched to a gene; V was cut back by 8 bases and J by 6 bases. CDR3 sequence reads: CASCADRGAEAFF. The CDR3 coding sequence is TGTGCCAGCTGCGCGGACAGGGGAGCTGAAGCTTTCTTT.

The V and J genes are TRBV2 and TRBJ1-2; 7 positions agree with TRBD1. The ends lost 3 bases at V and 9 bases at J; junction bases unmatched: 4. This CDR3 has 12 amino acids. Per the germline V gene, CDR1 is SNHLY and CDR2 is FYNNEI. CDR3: CASSDQGVRYTF. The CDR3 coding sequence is TGTGCCAGCAGTGATCAGGGGGTGCGCTACACCTTC.

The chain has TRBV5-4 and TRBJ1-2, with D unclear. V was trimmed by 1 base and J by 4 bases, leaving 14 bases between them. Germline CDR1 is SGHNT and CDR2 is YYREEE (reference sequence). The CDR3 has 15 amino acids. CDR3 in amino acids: CASSLRSPTGYGYTF. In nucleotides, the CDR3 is TGTGCCAGCAGCTTGAGGTCTCCCACGGGCTATGGCTACACCTTC.

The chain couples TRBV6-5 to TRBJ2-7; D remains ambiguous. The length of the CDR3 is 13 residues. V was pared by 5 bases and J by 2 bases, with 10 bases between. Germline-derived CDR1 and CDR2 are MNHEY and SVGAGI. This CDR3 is CASSHEHTYEQYF. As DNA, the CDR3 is TGTGCCAGCAGTCACGAGCATACCTACGAGCAGTACTTC.

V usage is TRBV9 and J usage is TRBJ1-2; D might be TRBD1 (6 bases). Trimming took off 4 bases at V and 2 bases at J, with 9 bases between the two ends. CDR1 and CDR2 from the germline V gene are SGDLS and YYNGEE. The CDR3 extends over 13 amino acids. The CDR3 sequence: CASSRDINYGYTF. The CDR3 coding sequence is TGTGCCAGCAGCCGGGACATAAACTATGGCTACACCTTC.

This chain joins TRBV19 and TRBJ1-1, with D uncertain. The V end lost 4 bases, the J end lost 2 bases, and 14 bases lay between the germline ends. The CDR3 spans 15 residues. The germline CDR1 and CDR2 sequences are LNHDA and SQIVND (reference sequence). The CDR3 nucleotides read TGTGCCAGTAGTAACGCGAGGACGGGAAACACTGAAGCTTTCTTT. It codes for CASSNARTGNTEAFF.

CDR3 region: CASSEQPKEAEKLFF. CDR3 DNA: TGTGCCAGCAGTGAACAACCCAAGGAGGCTGAAAAACTGTTTTTT. This sequence joins TRBV2 and TRBJ1-4; D unclear. V dropped 2 bases and J dropped 7 bases, with 14 bases sitting between them. CDR1 and CDR2 from the germline V gene are SNHLY and FYNNEI. The CDR3 has 15 amino acids.

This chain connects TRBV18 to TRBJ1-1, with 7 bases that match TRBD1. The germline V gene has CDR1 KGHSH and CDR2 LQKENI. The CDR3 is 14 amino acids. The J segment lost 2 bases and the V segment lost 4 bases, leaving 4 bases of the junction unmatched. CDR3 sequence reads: CASSLDRVNTEAFF. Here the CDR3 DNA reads TGTGCCAGCTCACTTGACAGGGTAAACACTGAAGCTTTCTTT.

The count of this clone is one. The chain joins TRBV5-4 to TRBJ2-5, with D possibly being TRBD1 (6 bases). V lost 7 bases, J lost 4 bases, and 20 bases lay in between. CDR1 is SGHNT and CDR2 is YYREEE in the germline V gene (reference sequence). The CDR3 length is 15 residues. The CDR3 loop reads CASSLPTGRGETQYF. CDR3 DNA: TGTGCCAGCTCTCTCCCGACGGGCAGGGGAGAGACCCAGTACTTC.

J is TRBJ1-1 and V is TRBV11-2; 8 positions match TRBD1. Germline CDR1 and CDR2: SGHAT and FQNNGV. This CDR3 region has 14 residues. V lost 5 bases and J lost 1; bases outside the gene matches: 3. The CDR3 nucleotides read TGTGCCAGCAGCCAGGGGGCCGGGAACACTGAAGCTTTCTTT. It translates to CASSQGAGNTEAFF.

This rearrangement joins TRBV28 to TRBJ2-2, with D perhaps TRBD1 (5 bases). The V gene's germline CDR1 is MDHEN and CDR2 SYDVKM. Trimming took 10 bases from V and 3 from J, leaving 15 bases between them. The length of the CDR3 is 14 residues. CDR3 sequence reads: CATHGQGDTGELFF. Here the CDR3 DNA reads TGTGCCACCCACGGCCAGGGCGACACCGGGGAGCTGTTTTTT. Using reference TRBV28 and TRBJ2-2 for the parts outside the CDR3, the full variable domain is DVKVTQSSRYLVKRTGEKVFLECVQDMDHENMFWYRQDPGLGLRLIYFSYDVKMKEKGDIPEGYSVSREKKERFSLILESASTNQTSMYLCATHGQGDTGELFFGEGSRLTVL.

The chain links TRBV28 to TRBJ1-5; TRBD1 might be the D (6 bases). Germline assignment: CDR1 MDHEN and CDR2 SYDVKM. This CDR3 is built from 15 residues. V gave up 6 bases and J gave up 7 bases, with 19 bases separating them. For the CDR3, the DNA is TGTGCCAGCAGAACGGACAGCCGTAACCAACAGCCCCAGCATTTT. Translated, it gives CASRTDSRNQQPQHF.

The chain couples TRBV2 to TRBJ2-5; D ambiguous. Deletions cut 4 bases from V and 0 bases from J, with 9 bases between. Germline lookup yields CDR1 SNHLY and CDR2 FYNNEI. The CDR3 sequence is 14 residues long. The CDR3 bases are TGTGCCAGCAGTGGTCGGTCGAACCAAGAGACCCAGTACTTC. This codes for CASSGRSNQETQYF. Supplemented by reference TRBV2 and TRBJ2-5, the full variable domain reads EPEVTQTPSHQVTQMGQEVILRCVPISNHLYFYWYRQILGQKVEFLVSFYNNEISEKSEIFDDQFSVERPDGSNFTLKIRSTKLEDSAMYFCASSGRSNQETQYFGPGTRLLVL.

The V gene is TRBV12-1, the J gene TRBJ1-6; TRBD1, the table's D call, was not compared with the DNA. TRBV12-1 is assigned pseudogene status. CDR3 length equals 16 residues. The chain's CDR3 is CARWSEGVTYNSPLHF. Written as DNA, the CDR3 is TGTGCCCGATGGTCGGAAGGGGTGACCTATAATTCACCCCTCCACTTT.

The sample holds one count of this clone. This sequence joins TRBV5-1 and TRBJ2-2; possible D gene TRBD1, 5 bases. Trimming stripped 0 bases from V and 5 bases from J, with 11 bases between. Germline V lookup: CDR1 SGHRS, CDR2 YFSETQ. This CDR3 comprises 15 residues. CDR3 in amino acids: CASSLVAGWTGELFF. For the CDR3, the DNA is TGCGCCAGCAGCTTGGTGGCAGGGTGGACCGGGGAGCTGTTTTTT.

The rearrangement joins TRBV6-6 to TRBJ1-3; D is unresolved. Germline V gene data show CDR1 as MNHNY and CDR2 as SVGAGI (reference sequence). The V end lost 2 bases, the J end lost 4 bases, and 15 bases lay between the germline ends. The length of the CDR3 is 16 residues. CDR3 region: CASSYSRNRGGNTIYF. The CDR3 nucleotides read TGTGCCAGCAGTTACAGTCGCAACCGAGGGGGAAACACCATATATTTT.

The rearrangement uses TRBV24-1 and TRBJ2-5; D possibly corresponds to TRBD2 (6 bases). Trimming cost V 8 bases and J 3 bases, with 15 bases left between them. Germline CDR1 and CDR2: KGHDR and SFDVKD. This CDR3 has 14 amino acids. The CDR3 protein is CATTINPGEETQYF. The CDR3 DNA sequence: TGTGCCACCACGATCAACCCGGGGGAAGAGACCCAGTACTTC.

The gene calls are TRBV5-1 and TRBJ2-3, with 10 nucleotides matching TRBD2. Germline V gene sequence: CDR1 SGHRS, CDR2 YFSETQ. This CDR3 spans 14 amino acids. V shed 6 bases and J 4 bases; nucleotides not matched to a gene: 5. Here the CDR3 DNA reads TGCGCCAGCAATCCAGCGGGGGGGTCAGATACGCAGTATTTT. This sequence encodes CASNPAGGSDTQYF. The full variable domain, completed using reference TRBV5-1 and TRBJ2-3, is KAGVTQTPRYLIKTRGQQVTLSCSPISGHRSVSWYQQTPGQGLQFLFEYFSETQRNKGNFPGRFSGRQFSNSRSEMNVSTLELGDSALYLCASNPAGGSDTQYFGPGTRLTVL.

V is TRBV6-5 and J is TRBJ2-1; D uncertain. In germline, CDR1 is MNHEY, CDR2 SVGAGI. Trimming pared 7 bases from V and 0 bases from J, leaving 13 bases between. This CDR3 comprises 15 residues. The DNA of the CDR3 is TGTGCCAGCAACCCGTCGAGAACCTCCTACAATGAGCAGTTCTTC. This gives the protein CASNPSRTSYNEQFF.